The present entry profiles one T cell receptor (beta chain) with its context. This specimen comes from a study of blood T cell repertoires in COVID-19. Study summary: The origin of the acute and convalescent COVID-19 samples was the United States, Italy and Spain.

CDR1 and CDR2 (germline): SQVTM, ANQGSEA. V lost 3 bases, J lost 5 bases, and 17 bases lay in between. The CDR3 runs 14 residues. Profiling relied on immunoSEQ multiplex PCR, and the TCRdb table lists in-frame clones only, not all of them. In the table there are over 250,000 clones, 88% of which are singletons. The J gene is TRBJ2-7, the V gene TRBV29-1; D may be TRBD1 (6 bases). This sequence originates from a woman aged 30 to 39 with acute or convalescent COVID-19. The sample consisted of peripheral blood. The chain's CDR3 is CSVDKARGTNEQYF. In nucleotides, the CDR3 is TGCAGCGTTGATAAGGCCAGGGGCACGAACGAGCAGTACTTC.